Detailed here is one TCR beta chain. This specimen comes from a study of OX40 agonist ivuxolimab in advanced cancers. This table comes from immunoSEQ multiplex PCR, and its TCRdb copy is limited to in-frame clones, with some not included. The sample carries some 95,000 clones, around 85% recorded once. This TCR came from an adult with an advanced solid tumor such as melanoma, head and neck, liver or kidney cancer. The material was CD4+ or CD8+ T cells sorted from blood, obtained in a trial of the OX40 agonist ivuxolimab.

CDR3 sequence: CASSGGDSMNTEAFF. Written as DNA, the CDR3 is TGCGCCAGCAGCGGCGGGGACAGTATGAACACTGAAGCTTTCTTT. The gene calls are TRBV5-1 and TRBJ1-1, with TRBD1 matching 7 bases. CDR1 is SGHRS and CDR2 is YFSETQ in the germline V gene. The length of the CDR3 is 15 residues. Losses at the gene ends were 4 bases for V and 0 bases for J; bases not matched to a gene: 6. The variable domain in full, with the rest retrieved from reference TRBV5-1 and TRBJ1-1, is KAGVTQTPRYLIKTRGQQVTLSCSPISGHRSVSWYQQTPGQGLQFLFEYFSETQRNKGNFPGRFSGRQFSNSRSEMNVSTLELGDSALYLCASSGGDSMNTEAFFGQGTRLTVV.